Reported below is one TCR beta chain. The data derive from a study of blood T cell repertoires in COVID-19. The data were produced by immunoSEQ multiplex PCR, yet TCRdb's version contains in-frame clones alone and is incomplete. The table lists around 40,000 clones, 92% of them singletons. The V and J ends lost 2 bases and 4 bases respectively, with 9 bases between them. There are 13 residues in the CDR3. Per germline, CDR1 SGHNT and CDR2 YYREEE (reference sequence). The source is a human donor in a cohort sampled during active COVID-19. The chain employs TRBV5-4 and TRBJ1-2, with a possible D match to TRBD1 (5 bases). Sequenced sample: peripheral blood. CDR3: CASSFSDSYGYTF. The CDR3 DNA reads as TGTGCCAGCAGCTTCTCCGACAGCTATGGCTACACCTTC.